This TCR beta chain was identified in a study of OX40 agonist ivuxolimab in advanced cancers. Study-level information: In this trial design, patients received ivuxolimab intravenously at 0.01 to 10 mg/kg every 2 weeks. The study enrolled dose-escalation patients with hepatocellular carcinoma, melanoma, renal cell or head and neck cancer. General observations from the study: Normalized expansion of T-cell clones was also low for some nonresponders. At 0.1-3.0 mg/kg, partial responders had clonal expansion among the lowest observed.

This clone has a single count. The antigen is undetermined. The table came from immunoSEQ multiplex PCR; TCRdb's copy has only in-frame clones and leaves some out. The sample consists of about 61,000 clones, about 87% of them appearing once. This TCR derives from an adult with an advanced solid tumor such as melanoma, head and neck, liver or kidney cancer. The sample in question was CD4+ or CD8+ T cells sorted from blood, obtained in a trial of the OX40 agonist ivuxolimab.

The CDR3 nucleotides are TGTGCCAGCAGCTTTCTGAACACTGAAGCTTTCTTT. Its translation is CASSFLNTEAFF. The rearrangement uses TRBV5-4 and TRBJ1-1, with D unresolved. CDR3 length: 12 residues. Trimming took 2 bases from V and 0 from J, leaving 2 bases between them. Germline values: CDR1 SGHNT, CDR2 YYREEE (reference sequence).